Below are 20 T cell receptor beta chains sequenced from a single sample in a study of shared clonotypes between healthy human individuals. Clones were read by immunoSEQ multiplex PCR, and TCRdb kept only the in-frame ones, dropping some. The table lists fewer than 650,000 clones, less than 80% of them singletons. Sequencing input: PBMCs. These receptors were obtained from a woman aged 40 to 49 in good health. Some clones in this sample may be carry-over from other donors' samples.

This clone occurred a few times. The chain combines TRBV5-6 with TRBJ1-2; 12 bases are shared with TRBD1. The germline gives CDR1 SGHDT, CDR2 YYEEEE. The trim removed 4 bases at V and 2 bases at J, leaving 6 bases unmatched. There are 16 residues in the CDR3. For the CDR3, the DNA is TGTGCCAGCAGCCGACAGGGACAGGGGGCGAACTATGGCTACACCTTC. Translated, it gives CASSRQGQGANYGYTF.

The chain links TRBV7-3 to TRBJ2-2; D unresolved. V was trimmed by 3 bases and J by 8 bases, leaving 7 bases between them. CDR1 and CDR2 (germline): SGHTA, FQGTGA. This CDR3 region has 12 residues. DNA of the CDR3: TGTGCCAGCAGCTTTGTTAGGGGGGAGCTGTTTTTT. This translates into CASSFVRGELFF.

The J gene is TRBJ2-3, the V gene TRBV7-2; possible D gene TRBD2, 6 bases. CDR3 size: 14 residues. The germline gives CDR1 SGHTA, CDR2 FQGNSA. Trimming stripped 1 base from V and 2 bases from J, with 7 bases between. CDR3 amino acids: CASSLEGLTDTQYF. CDR3 in DNA: TGTGCCAGCAGCTTAGAGGGACTCACAGATACGCAGTATTTT.

This chain joins TRBV19 and TRBJ1-3; D not resolved. The CDR3 has 14 amino acids. Per germline, CDR1 LNHDA and CDR2 SQIVND (reference sequence). The V gene lost 4 bases and the J gene lost 0 bases, with 7 bases spanning the gap. The CDR3 protein is CASSSSVSGNTIYF. The CDR3 DNA follows: TGTGCCAGTAGTAGCAGTGTCTCTGGAAACACCATATATTTT.

This chain connects TRBV7-9 to TRBJ1-2; D unresolved. CDR1 SEHNR and CDR2 FQNEAQ come from the germline V gene (reference sequence). V shed 0 bases and J shed 0 bases, with 17 bases lying between them. The CDR3 runs to 18 residues. CDR3 amino acids: CASSLAAAARSTNYGYTF. CDR3 nucleotide sequence: TGTGCCAGCAGCTTAGCGGCAGCCGCAAGATCCACTAACTATGGCTACACCTTC.

A note on this clone: This sample includes further DNA sequences coding for the same CDR3. This sequence joins TRBV19 and TRBJ2-5, with a tentative D call TRBD2 (5 bases). Per germline, CDR1 LNHDA and CDR2 SQIVND (reference sequence). The V and J ends lost 0 bases and 3 bases respectively, with 5 bases between them. CDR3 length: 13 residues. CDR3 protein: CASSIDGEETQYF. The CDR3 DNA follows: TGTGCCAGTAGTATAGACGGGGAAGAGACCCAGTACTTC.

This clone was recorded at least ten times. The CDR3 nucleotides read TGCGCCAGCAGCTTGGGACCTACGAACACTGAAGCTTTCTTT. Translated: CASSLGPTNTEAFF. V gene TRBV5-1 combines with J gene TRBJ1-1; unclear D gene. This CDR3 has 14 residues. Germline lookup yields CDR1 SGHRS and CDR2 YFSETQ. Trimming pared 0 bases from V and 1 base from J, leaving 7 bases between.

The rearrangement uses TRBV11-2 and TRBJ2-3; unclear D gene. Germline CDR1 reads SGHAT; CDR2 reads FQNNGV. The CDR3 loop spans 15 amino acids. V dropped 5 bases and J dropped 2 bases, with 14 bases sitting between them. CDR3 bases: TGTGCCAGCAGCCCGCGGATTGGAAACACAGATACGCAGTATTTT. As protein: CASSPRIGNTDTQYF.

The chain employs TRBV14 and TRBJ2-7, with a weak D call TRBD1 (5 bases). The germline V gene has CDR1 SGHDN and CDR2 FVKESK. The CDR3 has 16 amino acids. The ends were cut back, 0 bases at V and 0 bases at J, with 12 bases in the middle. This CDR3 reads CASSQDRTPNSYEQYF. For the CDR3, the DNA is TGTGCCAGCAGCCAAGATAGGACACCAAACTCCTACGAGCAGTACTTC. Full variable domain (rest looked up from reference TRBV14 and TRBJ2-7): EAGVTQFPSHSVIEKGQTVTLRCDPISGHDNLYWYRRVMGKEIKFLLHFVKESKQDESGMPNNRFLAERTGGTYSTLKVQPAELEDSGVYFCASSQDRTPNSYEQYFGPGTRLTVT.

This clone appeared once. This chain links TRBV2 with TRBJ2-3; 10 bases line up with TRBD2. This CDR3 spans 17 amino acids. V was clipped by 8 bases and J by 0 bases; unmatched bases: 11. Germline lookup yields CDR1 SNHLY and CDR2 FYNNEI. CDR3 bases: TGTGCCAGCCCATCCCCCCAGACTAGCGGGAGCACAGATACGCAGTATTTT. Residues: CASPSPQTSGSTDTQYF.

Ten or more counts support this clone. This specimen includes other DNA sequences encoding the same CDR3. V and J are TRBV5-1 and TRBJ2-7; 12 bases map to TRBD2. This CDR3 contains 15 residues. The germline gives CDR1 SGHRS, CDR2 YFSETQ. V trimming: 4 bases; J trimming: 0 bases; junction bases outside the gene matches: 2. This CDR3 is CASSPTSGSSYEQYF. For the CDR3, the DNA is TGCGCCAGCAGCCCGACTAGCGGGAGCTCCTACGAGCAGTACTTC.

J is TRBJ2-1 and V is TRBV27; D unclear. Germline V gene lookup returns CDR1 MNHEY and CDR2 SMNVEV (reference sequence). The CDR3 totals 17 residues. Trimming took 3 bases from V and 0 from J, leaving 15 bases between them. The CDR3 DNA reads TGTGCCAGCAGTTTCTCCGCGATATCGAGCTCCTACAATGAGCAGTTCTTC. Protein product: CASSFSAISSSYNEQFF.

The chain joins TRBV28 to TRBJ2-2, with D tentatively TRBD1 (6 bases). This CDR3 contains 11 residues. Trimming removed 10 bases at V and 6 bases at J, with 9 bases between. Per germline, CDR1 MDHEN and CDR2 SYDVKM. The CDR3 loop is CATRGPGELFF. In DNA form, the CDR3 reads TGTGCCACCAGGGGCCCCGGGGAGCTGTTTTTT.

The chain has TRBV6-4 and TRBJ1-5; D might be TRBD1 (5 bases). The V gene's germline CDR1 is MRHNA and CDR2 SNTAGT. The V and J ends lost 5 bases and 6 bases respectively, with 17 bases between them. The CDR3 has 15 residues. CDR3 loop: CASSPQWGGSQPQHF. The CDR3 coding sequence is TGTGCCAGCAGTCCACAGTGGGGGGGGAGTCAGCCCCAGCATTTT.

The chain combines TRBV7-9 with TRBJ1-2, with D unresolved. V was trimmed by 3 bases and J by 7 bases, leaving 9 bases between them. Germline CDR1 is SEHNR and CDR2 is FQNEAQ (reference sequence). CDR3 length: 12 residues. CDR3 in amino acids: CASSFGSRGYTF. The DNA of the CDR3 is TGTGCCAGCAGCTTCGGGAGTCGTGGCTACACCTTC.

The rearrangement links TRBV11-2 to TRBJ2-4; D is ambiguous. Germline CDR1 and CDR2: SGHAT and FQNNGV. With 5 bases removed from V and 7 bases from J, the gap between germline ends came to 15 bases. This CDR3 region has 14 residues. The CDR3: CASSADGRLNIQYF. CDR3 DNA sequence: TGTGCCAGCAGCGCGGACGGTCGTCTCAACATTCAGTACTTC.

V gene TRBV9 combines with J gene TRBJ1-1; 9 bases align to TRBD1. J was trimmed by 5 bases and V by 5 bases; bases with no gene match: 4. The CDR3 runs to 13 residues. Per the germline V gene, CDR1 is SGDLS and CDR2 is YYNGEE. For the CDR3, the DNA is TGTGCCAGCAGAGGGACAGGGCAAACTGAAGCTTTCTTT. Residues: CASRGTGQTEAFF.

V is TRBV15 and J is TRBJ1-3, with D unclear. From germline, CDR1 is LNHNV and CDR2 YYDKDF (reference sequence). Trimming shortened V by 0 bases and J by 0 bases, and 3 bases separated the two germline ends. The CDR3 is 14 amino acids. The CDR3 DNA reads as TGTGCCACCAGCAGAGATGCCTCTGGAAACACCATATATTTT. It encodes CATSRDASGNTIYF.

CDR3 DNA sequence: TGTGCCAGCAGCCCCTCTGTGAACACTGAAGCTTTCTTT. Translation: CASSPSVNTEAFF. The rearrangement joins TRBV11-2 to TRBJ1-1, with D unclear. In germline, CDR1 is SGHAT, CDR2 FQNNGV. V was trimmed by 5 bases and J by 0 bases, leaving 7 bases between them. The CDR3 is 13 amino acids.

This clone occurred many times. The chain recombines TRBV11-2 with TRBJ1-2, with TRBD1 matching over 8 bases. Germline V gene sequence: CDR1 SGHAT, CDR2 FQNNGV. The CDR3 loop spans 14 amino acids. Unmatched junction bases numbered 5, after V lost 4 bases and J lost 4 bases. CDR3 residues: CASSSAGGGYGYTF. CDR3 DNA: TGTGCCAGCAGCTCAGCAGGGGGCGGCTATGGCTACACCTTC.